Listed below are T cell receptor beta chains from one sample, sequenced in a study of early T cells in non-severe SARS-CoV-2 infection. TCRdb fed the 5' RACE reads into MiXCR, producing one record per CDR3 protein. The table includes fewer than 120,000 distinct CDR3 sequences, roughly 13% detected once. The sequencing here drew on whole blood, taken at baseline. The receptor source for this set is an adult who was a healthcare worker with PCR-confirmed SARS-CoV-2 infection or an uninfected control (not recorded which). The CDR3 runs from the conserved cysteine through the conserved F or W. A D gene is named only where the DNA matches it firmly. Clone size is not always given. Where it is, it says once, few, many or a class for expanded clones.

J | size | D | V | DNA | CDR3
TRBJ1-2 | few | - | TRBV7-3 | TGTGCCAGCAGCTTAACCAGGGAAGATGGCTACACCTTC | CASSLTREDGYTF
TRBJ2-1 | few | - | TRBV5-4 | TGTGCCAGCAGCTTGATGCTAGCCCACAATGAGCAGTTCTTC | CASSLMLAHNEQFF
TRBJ2-5 | few | TRBD1 | TRBV4-2 | TGTGCCAGCAGCCAAGACAGGGGGCGGAGTGAGACCCAGTACTTC | CASSQDRGRSETQYF
TRBJ1-2 | few | - | TRBV28 | TGTGCCAGCAGTCCCGCTGTTGGGGGAGAGGACTATGGCTACACCTTC | CASSPAVGGEDYGYTF
TRBJ1-6 | - | - | TRBV9 | TGTGCCAGCAGCGCCCGTGAGGGCAGTAATTCACCCCTCCACTTT | CASSAREGSNSPLHF
TRBJ1-1 | - | - | TRBV7-3 | TGTGCCAGCAGCAACCACAGGGCCATGAACACTGAAGCTTTCTTT | CASSNHRAMNTEAFF
TRBJ2-7 | - | TRBD1 | TRBV28 | TGTGCCAGCACCTCCACGGGACAGCCCCTCTACGAGCAGTACTTC | CASTSTGQPLYEQYF
TRBJ2-2 | - | - | TRBV11-2 | TGTGCCAGCAGCCCTCCGATCAACACCGGGGAGCTGTTTTTT | CASSPPINTGELFF
TRBJ2-2 | few | - | TRBV7-2 | TGTGCCAGCAGCTTATCCTTGACAACAGCGAACACCGGGGAGCTGTTTTTT | CASSLSLTTANTGELFF
TRBJ2-1 | few | - | TRBV13 | TGTGCCAGCAGCTTGGAGGGGACTTTCTACAATGAGCAGTTCTTC | CASSLEGTFYNEQFF
TRBJ1-2 | few | - | TRBV7-9 | TGTGCCAGCAGTTCACGAGAGGGTCGCGGCTACACCTTC | CASSSREGRGYTF
TRBJ2-1 | - | TRBD2 | TRBV29-1 | TGCAGCGTTGGAGGGGTTGGGACTAGCGGGAGGGCCGGGGAGCAGTTCTTC | CSVGGVGTSGRAGEQFF
TRBJ2-3 | many | TRBD2 | TRBV27 | TGTGCCAGCAGTATCCGAGCGGGAGGGAGCACAGATACGCAGTATTTT | CASSIRAGGSTDTQYF
TRBJ2-3 | few | TRBD2 | TRBV4-1 | TGCGCCAGCAGCCCAAGAGGACTAGCGGGGATGACAGATACGCAGTATTTT | CASSPRGLAGMTDTQYF
TRBJ2-7 | few | TRBD2 | TRBV6-1 | TGTGCCAGCAGTGAAGTTTCACGGGGGGGCTCCTACGAGCAGTACTTC | CASSEVSRGGSYEQYF
TRBJ1-1 | - | - | TRBV20-1 | TGCAGTGCCGCGCTGCCACAGGTGTATACTGAAGCTTTCTTT | CSAALPQVYTEAFF
TRBJ1-3 | many | - | TRBV25-1 | TGTGCCAGCAGTCCCGGAAACACCATATATTTT | CASSPGNTIYF
TRBJ2-1 | - | TRBD2 | TRBV5-4 | TGTGCCAGCAGCCAGGGACTAGCGGGGGGCCCCTACAATGAGCAGTTCTTC | CASSQGLAGGPYNEQFF
TRBJ1-6 | - | - | TRBV11-2 | TGTGCCAGCAGCGGGGTTTACTCCTATAATTCACCCCTCCACTTT | CASSGVYSYNSPLHF
TRBJ1-1 | many | - | TRBV20-1 | TGCAGTGCTACAGGTGTGGCGAACACTGAAGCTTTCTTT | CSATGVANTEAFF
TRBJ2-3 | - | - | TRBV27 | TGTGCCAGCAGCGGGGGGCGGGACAACACAGATACGCAGTATTTT | CASSGGRDNTDTQYF
TRBJ2-7 | few | - | TRBV6-1 | TGTGCCAGCAGGCCCCAGGTTTACGAGCAGTACTTC | CASRPQVYEQYF
TRBJ2-1 | - | - | TRBV29-1 | TGCAGCGTTGATTCGTCCTTAGCGGAGAGATACAATGAGCAGTTCTTC | CSVDSSLAERYNEQFF
TRBJ2-1 | - | TRBD1 | TRBV27 | TGTGCCAGCAGTGCCTGGCCGGCAGGGGGTGGGCAGTTCTTC | CASSAWPAGGGQFF
TRBJ2-4 | - | - | TRBV11-2 | TGTGCCAGCAGCTCAGAAAGCAGAAACATTCAGTACTTC | CASSSESRNIQYF
TRBJ2-7 | few | - | TRBV20-1 | TGCAGTGCTATCCCAAAGGACAGCTACGAGCAGTACTTC | CSAIPKDSYEQYF
TRBJ1-4 | - | TRBD1 | TRBV28 | TGTGCCAGCAGAGCAGGACAGGGGGCGCGCGAAAAACTGTTTTTT | CASRAGQGAREKLFF
TRBJ2-1 | few | TRBD2 | TRBV2 | TGTGCCAGCAGTGAGATGGGACTAGCCTACAATGAGCAGTTCTTC | CASSEMGLAYNEQFF
TRBJ1-5 | few | TRBD1 | TRBV20-1 | TGCAGTGCTAGAAGGGACAGGAATCAGCCCCAGCATTTT | CSARRDRNQPQHF
TRBJ2-1 | few | - | TRBV19 | TGTGCCAGTAAAGGTAGTCAAACCGCCTACAATGAGCAGTTCTTC | CASKGSQTAYNEQFF
TRBJ2-3 | many | - | TRBV5-1 | TGCGCCAGCAGCTTGATGAGCGGATTCACAGATACGCAGTATTTT | CASSLMSGFTDTQYF
TRBJ2-5 | few | TRBD2 | TRBV7-2 | TGTGCCAGCAGCTTAGCGGCATCACGGGGGGGCCCGGAGACCCAGTACTTC | CASSLAASRGGPETQYF
TRBJ2-2 | - | TRBD1 | TRBV6-5 | TGTGCCAGCAGTTGGGACAGGAACACCGGGGAGCTGTTTTTT | CASSWDRNTGELFF
TRBJ2-7 | - | TRBD2 | TRBV20-1 | TGCAGTGCTAGTTTTAGCGGGAGGAACTACGAGCAGTACTTC | CSASFSGRNYEQYF
TRBJ2-3 | - | - | TRBV19 | TGTGCCAGTAGCTCTCGGCAGGTGGATAGTACGCAGTATTTT | CASSSRQVDSTQYF
TRBJ2-7 | - | - | TRBV7-8 | TGTGCCAGCAGCTTAGCGCGGTTAGGGCTGGACTACGAGCAGTACTTC | CASSLARLGLDYEQYF
TRBJ1-4 | few | TRBD1 | TRBV6-6 | TGTGCCAGCAGAGGAGGGGGCAATGAAAAACTGTTTTTT | CASRGGGNEKLFF
TRBJ2-1 | - | - | TRBV30 | TGTGCCTGGAGGATCCGGGACGGTTACAATGAGCAGTTCTTC | CAWRIRDGYNEQFF
TRBJ1-5 | many | - | TRBV12-3/TRBV12-4 | TGTGCCAGCAGTTTTTATAGCAATCAGCCCCAGCATTTT | CASSFYSNQPQHF
TRBJ1-6 | - | - | TRBV12-3/TRBV12-4 | TGTGCCAGCAGTCGCGGACACGGCTATTCACCCCTCCACTTT | CASSRGHGYSPLHF
TRBJ2-3 | many | TRBD1 | TRBV5-1 | TGCGCCAGCAGCTATGGACAGGCAGATACGCAGTATTTT | CASSYGQADTQYF
TRBJ2-3 | - | - | TRBV7-9 | TGTGCCAGCAGCTTTGGGGGGCCAAGCACAGATACGCAGTATTTT | CASSFGGPSTDTQYF